The 26 T cell receptor beta chains in this list originate from one sample, sequenced in a study of glioma-infiltrating T cells after dendritic cell vaccination. Sequencing used immunoSEQ multiplex PCR; TCRdb keeps in-frame clones, though not all of them. Of roughly 98,000 clones in the sample, 65% to 90% are singletons; the top ten hold more than 15%. Sequencing used blood, obtained before dendritic cell vaccination. The receptors were gathered from a human donor with glioblastoma.

The chain carries TRBV13 and TRBJ2-7, with 7 nucleotides matching TRBD1. CDR1 and CDR2 from the germline V gene are PRHDT and FYEKMQ (reference sequence). V lost 0 bases to trimming and J lost 0 bases; unmatched junction nucleotides: 5. This CDR3 comprises 16 residues. The CDR3 bases are TGTGCCAGCAGCTTAGGGGGGGACAGCGTCTCCTACGAGCAGTACTTC. This gives the protein CASSLGGDSVSYEQYF.

This clone has only one observation. The chain is built from TRBV2 and TRBJ1-2; D is uncertain. This CDR3 comprises 13 residues. The V end was cut by 0 bases, the J end by 5 bases, with 7 bases between. The V gene's germline CDR1 is SNHLY and CDR2 FYNNEI. In nucleotides, the CDR3 is TGTGCCAGCAGTGAAGCGGTCGAGTATGGCTACACCTTC. It codes for CASSEAVEYGYTF.

The genes are TRBV18 and TRBJ2-2, with D maybe TRBD1 (6 bases). This CDR3 is built from 18 residues. Trimming shortened V by 0 bases and J by 3 bases, and 17 bases separated the two germline ends. Germline-derived CDR1 and CDR2 are KGHSH and LQKENI. The CDR3 sequence: CASSPPRKDRTYTGELFF. CDR3 DNA: TGTGCCAGCTCACCACCGCGAAAAGACAGGACGTACACCGGGGAGCTGTTTTTT.

This clone was observed a few times. The CDR3 here is CASSWRAAEQYF. As DNA, the CDR3 is TGTGCCAGCAGCTGGCGGGCAGCCGAGCAGTACTTC. The chain couples TRBV21-1 to TRBJ2-7; the table names TRBD2, a call not compared with the DNA. TRBV21-1 is a documented pseudogene. This CDR3 contains 12 residues.

The chain uses TRBV19 and TRBJ1-2, with D maybe TRBD1 (6 bases). The germline gives CDR1 LNHDA, CDR2 SQIVND (reference sequence). The CDR3 extends over 14 amino acids. Trimming stripped 5 bases from V and 4 bases from J, with 14 bases between. This CDR3 reads CASSPTGVAYGYTF. CDR3 coding DNA: TGTGCCAGTAGTCCGACAGGCGTGGCCTATGGCTACACCTTC.

A few counts support this clone. This chain joins TRBV4-3 and TRBJ2-6; D unclear. V lost 0 bases and J 0 bases, leaving 6 bases between the germline ends. The CDR3 is 16 amino acids. Germline V CDR1 and CDR2: LGHNA, YSLEER. This CDR3 is CASSQEYNSGANVLTF. The CDR3 DNA reads TGCGCCAGCAGCCAAGAATACAACTCTGGGGCCAACGTCCTGACTTTC.

The CDR3 here is CASSVRDSGSGANVLTF. The CDR3 DNA reads TGTGCCAGCAGCGTCCGGGACAGTGGCTCTGGGGCCAACGTCCTGACTTTC. The J gene is TRBJ2-6, the V gene TRBV7-3; TRBD1 aligns across 7 bases. The ends lost 5 bases at V and 0 bases at J; junction bases unmatched: 7. This CDR3 comprises 17 residues. The germline V gene encodes CDR1 SGHTA and CDR2 FQGTGA.

The chain links TRBV15 to TRBJ1-5; no definite D call. Germline V gives CDR1 LNHNV, CDR2 YYDKDF (reference sequence). The CDR3 extends over 17 amino acids. Trimming left V 0 bases short and J 3 bases short, with 15 bases between. CDR3 in DNA: TGTGCCACCAGCAGAGATCGTCCAGGAGGAGACAATCAGCCCCAGCATTTT. Protein: CATSRDRPGGDNQPQHF.

The chain uses TRBV7-9 and TRBJ1-2, with 8 bases lining up with TRBD1. Germline V gene sequence: CDR1 SEHNR, CDR2 FQNEAQ (reference sequence). V trimming: 4 bases; J trimming: 0 bases; junction bases outside the gene matches: 7. The CDR3 runs to 16 residues. The CDR3 reads CASSSGQGVSNYGYTF. CDR3 DNA: TGTGCCAGCAGCTCCGGACAGGGTGTTTCTAACTATGGCTACACCTTC. Looking up the rest from reference TRBV7-9 and TRBJ1-2 gives the full variable domain: DTGVSQNPRHKITKRGQNVTFRCDPISEHNRLYWYRQTLGQGPEFLTYFQNEAQLEKSRLLSDRFSAERPKGSFSTLEIQRTEQGDSAMYLCASSSGQGVSNYGYTFGSGTRLTVV.

The gene calls are TRBV29-1 and TRBJ1-2; weak D call: TRBD1 (6 bases). Looked up from germline, CDR1 is SQVTM and CDR2 is ANQGSEA. Trimming shortened V by 3 bases and J by 2 bases, and 10 bases separated the two germline ends. The CDR3 is 13 amino acids. The CDR3 DNA follows: TGCAGCGTTGACTCCGACAGGAACTATGGCTACACCTTC. This translates into CSVDSDRNYGYTF.

The chain uses TRBV15 and TRBJ1-2; 9 bases match TRBD1. In germline, CDR1 is LNHNV, CDR2 YYDKDF (reference sequence). V was clipped by 3 bases and J by 8 bases; unmatched bases: 10. This CDR3 has 15 residues. This CDR3 reads CATSRDLTGGSGYTF. DNA of the CDR3: TGTGCCACCAGCAGGGACCTGACAGGGGGGTCCGGCTACACCTTC. Based on the CDR3 plus reference TRBV15 and TRBJ1-2, the full variable domain is DAMVIQNPRYQVTQFGKPVTLSCSQTLNHNVMYWYQQKSSQAPKLLFHYYDKDFNNEADTPDNFQSRRPNTSFCFLDIRSPGLGDTAMYLCATSRDLTGGSGYTFGSGTRLTVV.

The chain recombines TRBV19 with TRBJ1-5, with 10 bases that match TRBD1. Per germline, CDR1 LNHDA and CDR2 SQIVND (reference sequence). The CDR3 is made up of 15 amino acids. V shed 6 bases, J shed 1 base, and the junction held 3 bases outside the gene matches. The CDR3 spells CASSPGQGSNQPQHF. The CDR3, as DNA: TGTGCCAGTAGCCCGGGACAGGGGAGCAATCAGCCCCAGCATTTT.

The chain joins TRBV7-3 to TRBJ2-5, with 11 bases lining up with TRBD2. The CDR3 contains 16 residues. Looked up from germline, CDR1 is SGHTA and CDR2 is FQGTGA. V lost 1 base to trimming and J lost 3 bases; unmatched junction nucleotides: 4. CDR3: CASSLIAGGPKETQYF. The CDR3 bases are TGTGCCAGCAGCTTAATAGCGGGGGGGCCTAAAGAGACCCAGTACTTC.

The V gene is TRBV19, the J gene TRBJ2-7; TRBD1 matches 9 bases. This CDR3 is built from 16 residues. CDR1 and CDR2 (germline): LNHDA, SQIVND (reference sequence). The V and J ends lost 5 bases and 0 bases, in that order; junction bases with no gene match: 8. The CDR3 coding sequence is TGTGCCAGTAGTCCCGGGACAGGGAAGGTCTCCTACGAGCAGTACTTC. Translated: CASSPGTGKVSYEQYF.

The chain carries TRBV19 and TRBJ2-2, with TRBD1 matching over 8 bases. The CDR3 is made up of 16 amino acids. Germline V gene lookup returns CDR1 LNHDA and CDR2 SQIVND (reference sequence). V trimming: 5 bases; J trimming: 0 bases; junction bases outside the gene matches: 5. CDR3 protein: CASSPQGEANTGELFF. The CDR3 DNA follows: TGTGCCAGTAGTCCACAGGGGGAGGCGAACACCGGGGAGCTGTTTTTT.

The gene calls are TRBV19 and TRBJ2-5; D perhaps matches TRBD1 (6 bases). V lost 1 base and J 4 bases, leaving 13 bases between the germline ends. The germline V gene encodes CDR1 LNHDA and CDR2 SQIVND (reference sequence). The CDR3 consists of 15 residues. CDR3 amino acids: CASSIGGRIIETQYF. The CDR3 DNA follows: TGTGCCAGTAGTATAGGGGGGCGAATCATAGAGACCCAGTACTTC.

This clone was recorded only once. The rearrangement uses TRBV28 and TRBJ2-6, with a weak D call TRBD1 (5 bases). Trimming took off 3 bases at V and 2 bases at J, with 11 bases between the two ends. The CDR3 consists of 16 residues. Germline V gene data show CDR1 as MDHEN and CDR2 as SYDVKM. CDR3 DNA: TGTGCCAGCAGTTTCCGCAGGGCTACTGGGGCCAACGTCCTGACTTTC. Protein sequence: CASSFRRATGANVLTF.

V is TRBV7-8 and J is TRBJ2-5; 8 bases are a match to TRBD1. From germline, CDR1 is SGHVS and CDR2 FQNEAQ. There are 16 residues in the CDR3. Germline trimming cut 1 base from V and 3 bases from J; bases unmatched to any gene: 7. Here the CDR3 reads CASSLGDRTIKETQYF. The CDR3 DNA reads as TGTGCCAGCAGCTTAGGGGACAGGACCATTAAAGAGACCCAGTACTTC.

V is TRBV4-3 and J is TRBJ2-1; 13 bases are shared with TRBD2. The germline V gene encodes CDR1 LGHNA and CDR2 YSLEER. This CDR3 is built from 16 residues. Unmatched junction bases numbered 7, after V lost 3 bases and J lost 8 bases. The DNA for the CDR3 is TGCGCCAGCAGCCATTCCGGGACTAGCGGGGCAGATGAGCAGTTCTTC. As protein: CASSHSGTSGADEQFF.

CDR3 amino acids: CASSLELPGEAFF. The CDR3 DNA reads as TGTGCCAGCAGCTTAGAGCTTCCAGGGGAAGCTTTCTTT. The J gene is TRBJ1-1, the V gene TRBV11-1; D possibly corresponds to TRBD1 (5 bases). The ends were cut back, 1 base at V and 8 bases at J, with 11 bases in the middle. Germline loops: CDR1 SGHAT, CDR2 FQDESV (reference sequence). The CDR3 covers 13 residues.

This chain's CDR3 is CASSHLTGTGFFHEQYF. The CDR3 DNA reads as TGTGCCAGCAGTCACTTAACCGGGACAGGGTTTTTCCACGAGCAGTACTTC. The rearrangement joins TRBV28 to TRBJ2-7, with 9 bases identical to TRBD1. The CDR3 is 17 residues long. Germline V gene data show CDR1 as MDHEN and CDR2 as SYDVKM. V was clipped by 5 bases and J by 5 bases; unmatched bases: 16.

The rearrangement joins TRBV5-6 to TRBJ1-1; 7 bases fit TRBD1. V lost 3 bases and J lost 8; bases outside the gene matches: 4. Germline-derived CDR1 and CDR2 are SGHDT and YYEEEE. There are 12 residues in the CDR3. The CDR3 region has the DNA TGTGCCAGCAGCTGGGGACAGTTAGAAGCTTTCTTT. Its translation: CASSWGQLEAFF.

The J gene is TRBJ2-6, the V gene TRBV5-4; the D gene is possibly TRBD1 (5 bases). CDR3 length equals 16 residues. The V gene's germline CDR1 is SGHNT and CDR2 YYREEE (reference sequence). V lost 1 base and J lost 1, with 9 bases in between. The CDR3 nucleotides are TGTGCCAGCAGCTTGCAGGGTACTTCTGGGGCCAACGTCCTGACTTTC. The encoded protein is CASSLQGTSGANVLTF.

This chain links TRBV7-2 with TRBJ1-2; 7 bases are shared with TRBD1. Germline values: CDR1 SGHTA, CDR2 FQGNSA. V shed 5 bases, J shed 2 bases, and the junction held 5 bases outside the gene matches. The CDR3 is 14 residues long. The CDR3 DNA sequence: TGTGCCAGCAGCCCGGGACAGAACAACTATGGCTACACCTTC. Amino acids: CASSPGQNNYGYTF.

The genes are TRBV29-1 and TRBJ2-2; 8 bases agree with TRBD2. V gave up 7 bases and J gave up 4 bases; unmatched junction bases: 5. The CDR3 has 13 residues. The germline CDR1 and CDR2 sequences are SQVTM and ANQGSEA. The CDR3 DNA reads as TGCAGCGGCGGTGCGGGGGGCACCGGGGAGCTGTTTTTT. Translated: CSGGAGGTGELFF.

This clone was observed a single time. V gene TRBV27 combines with J gene TRBJ1-2; a weak D match, TRBD1 (5 bases). The V and J ends lost 3 bases and 5 bases respectively, with 13 bases between them. Germline CDR1 and CDR2: MNHEY and SMNVEV (reference sequence). CDR3 length: 14 amino acids. For the CDR3, the DNA is TGTGCCAGCAGTTTCCGCTGGGACTTTTATGGCTACACCTTC. Protein: CASSFRWDFYGYTF.